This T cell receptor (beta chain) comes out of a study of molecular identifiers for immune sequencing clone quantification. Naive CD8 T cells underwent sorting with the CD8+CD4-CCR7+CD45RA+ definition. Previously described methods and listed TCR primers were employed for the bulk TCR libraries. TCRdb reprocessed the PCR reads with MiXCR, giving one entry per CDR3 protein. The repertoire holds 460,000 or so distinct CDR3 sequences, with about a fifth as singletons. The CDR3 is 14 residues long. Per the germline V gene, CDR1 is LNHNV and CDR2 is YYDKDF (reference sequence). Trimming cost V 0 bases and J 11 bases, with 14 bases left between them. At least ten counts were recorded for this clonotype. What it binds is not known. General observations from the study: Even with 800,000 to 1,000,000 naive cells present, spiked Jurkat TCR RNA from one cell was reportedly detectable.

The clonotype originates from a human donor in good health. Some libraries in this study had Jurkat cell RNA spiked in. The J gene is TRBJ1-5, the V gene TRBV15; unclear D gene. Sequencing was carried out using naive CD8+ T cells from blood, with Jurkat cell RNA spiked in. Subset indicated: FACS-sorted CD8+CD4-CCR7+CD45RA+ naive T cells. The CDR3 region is CATSRDQISDTQHF. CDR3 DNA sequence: TGTGCCACCAGCAGAGATCAGATTTCCGATACCCAGCATTTT.